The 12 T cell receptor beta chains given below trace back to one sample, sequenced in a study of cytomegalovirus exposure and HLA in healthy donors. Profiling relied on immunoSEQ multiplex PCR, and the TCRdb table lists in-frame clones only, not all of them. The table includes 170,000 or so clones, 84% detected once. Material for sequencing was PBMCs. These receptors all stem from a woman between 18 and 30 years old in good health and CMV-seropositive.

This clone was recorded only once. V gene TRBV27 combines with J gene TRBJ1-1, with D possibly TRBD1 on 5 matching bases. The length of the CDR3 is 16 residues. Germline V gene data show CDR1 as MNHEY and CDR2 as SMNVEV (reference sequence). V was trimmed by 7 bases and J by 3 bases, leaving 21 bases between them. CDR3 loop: CASTLKRGVDDTEAFF. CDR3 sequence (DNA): TGTGCCAGCACCCTAAAGCGGGGGGTGGATGACACTGAAGCTTTCTTT.

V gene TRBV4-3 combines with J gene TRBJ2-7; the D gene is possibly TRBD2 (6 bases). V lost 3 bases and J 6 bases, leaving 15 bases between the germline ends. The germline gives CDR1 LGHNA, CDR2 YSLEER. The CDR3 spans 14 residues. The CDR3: CASSQSGGGGEQYF. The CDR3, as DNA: TGCGCCAGCAGCCAGTCCGGGGGAGGTGGCGAGCAGTACTTC.

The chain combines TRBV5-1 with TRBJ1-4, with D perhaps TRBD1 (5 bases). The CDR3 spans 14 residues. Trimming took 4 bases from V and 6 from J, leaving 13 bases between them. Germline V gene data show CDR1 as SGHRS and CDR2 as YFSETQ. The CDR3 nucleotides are TGCGCCAGCAGCAAAATGGGGGGTGATGAAAAACTGTTTTTT. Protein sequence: CASSKMGGDEKLFF.

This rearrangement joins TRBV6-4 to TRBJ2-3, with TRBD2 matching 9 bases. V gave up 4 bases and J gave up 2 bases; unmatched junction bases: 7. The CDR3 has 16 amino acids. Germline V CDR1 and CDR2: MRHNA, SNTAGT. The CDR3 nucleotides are TGTGCCAGCAGTGCATTGGCTAGCGGGGACACAGATACGCAGTATTTT. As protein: CASSALASGDTDTQYF.

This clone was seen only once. The CDR3 region is CASSLGSGGFTEAFF. In DNA form, the CDR3 reads TGTGCCAGCAGCTTAGGTTCAGGGGGCTTCACTGAAGCTTTCTTT. V usage is TRBV7-8 and J usage is TRBJ1-1; the match to TRBD1 covers 8 bases. Germline loops: CDR1 SGHVS, CDR2 FQNEAQ. The junction had 5 bases not matched to a gene; V was cut back by 1 base and J by 4 bases. CDR3 length equals 15 residues.

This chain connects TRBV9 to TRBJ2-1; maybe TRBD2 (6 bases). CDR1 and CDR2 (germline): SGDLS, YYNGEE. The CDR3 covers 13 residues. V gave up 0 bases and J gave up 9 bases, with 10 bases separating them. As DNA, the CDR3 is TGTGCCAGCAGCGTAGTGGGGGGAAGTGAGCAGTTCTTC. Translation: CASSVVGGSEQFF.

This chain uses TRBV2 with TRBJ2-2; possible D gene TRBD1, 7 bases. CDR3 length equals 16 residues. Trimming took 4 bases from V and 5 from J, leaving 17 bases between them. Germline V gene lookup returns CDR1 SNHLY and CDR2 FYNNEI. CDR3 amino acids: CASSVGQGGPTGELFF. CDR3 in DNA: TGTGCCAGCAGTGTAGGGCAGGGGGGTCCAACCGGGGAGCTGTTTTTT.

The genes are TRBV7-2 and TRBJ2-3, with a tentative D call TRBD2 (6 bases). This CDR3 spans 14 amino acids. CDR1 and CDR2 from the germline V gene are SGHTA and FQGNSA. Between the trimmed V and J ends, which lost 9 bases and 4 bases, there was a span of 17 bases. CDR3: CARRGHTAPDTQYF. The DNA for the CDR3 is TGTGCCAGGCGGGGTCATACGGCCCCAGATACGCAGTATTTT.

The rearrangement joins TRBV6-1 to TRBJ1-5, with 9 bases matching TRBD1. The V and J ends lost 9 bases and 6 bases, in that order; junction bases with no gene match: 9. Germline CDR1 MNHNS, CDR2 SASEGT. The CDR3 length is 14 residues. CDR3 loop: CASAPGQGGQPQHF. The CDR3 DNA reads TGTGCCAGTGCTCCGGGACAGGGCGGTCAGCCCCAGCATTTT.

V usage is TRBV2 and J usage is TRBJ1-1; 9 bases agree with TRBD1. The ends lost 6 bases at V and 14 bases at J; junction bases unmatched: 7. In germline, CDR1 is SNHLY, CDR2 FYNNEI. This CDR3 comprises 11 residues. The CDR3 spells CASSPQGAAFF. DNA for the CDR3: TGTGCCAGCAGCCCACAGGGGGCAGCCTTCTTT. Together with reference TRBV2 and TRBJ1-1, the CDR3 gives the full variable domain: EPEVTQTPSHQVTQMGQEVILRCVPISNHLYFYWYRQILGQKVEFLVSFYNNEISEKSEIFDDQFSVERPDGSNFTLKIRSTKLEDSAMYFCASSPQGAAFFGQGTRLTVV.

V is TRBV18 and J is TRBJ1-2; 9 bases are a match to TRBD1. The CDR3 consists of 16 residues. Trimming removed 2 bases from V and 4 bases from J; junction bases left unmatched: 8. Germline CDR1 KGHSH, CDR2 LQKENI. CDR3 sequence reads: CASSPSPGQGSYGYTF. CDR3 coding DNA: TGTGCCAGCTCACCATCCCCGGGACAGGGAAGCTATGGCTACACCTTC.

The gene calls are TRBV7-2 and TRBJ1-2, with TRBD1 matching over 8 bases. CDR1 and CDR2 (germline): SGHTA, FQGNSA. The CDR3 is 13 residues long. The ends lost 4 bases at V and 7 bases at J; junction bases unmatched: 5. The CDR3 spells CASSSRQGSGYTF. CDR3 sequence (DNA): TGTGCCAGCAGCTCGCGACAGGGGAGTGGCTACACCTTC.